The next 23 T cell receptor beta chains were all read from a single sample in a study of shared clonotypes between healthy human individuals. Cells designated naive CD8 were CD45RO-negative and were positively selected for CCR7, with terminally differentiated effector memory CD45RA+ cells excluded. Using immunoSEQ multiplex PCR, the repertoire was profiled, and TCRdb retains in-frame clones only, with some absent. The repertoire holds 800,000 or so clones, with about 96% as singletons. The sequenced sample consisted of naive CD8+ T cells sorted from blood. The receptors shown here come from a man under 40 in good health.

The chain's CDR3 is CSVKLERRDTQYF. Written as DNA, the CDR3 is TGCAGCGTCAAACTAGAACGAAGAGATACGCAGTATTTT. V is TRBV29-1 and J is TRBJ2-3, with TRBD2 as a possible D gene (5 bases). Germline CDR1 is SQVTM and CDR2 is ANQGSEA. Between the trimmed V and J ends, which lost 6 bases and 5 bases, there was a span of 15 bases. The CDR3 has 13 amino acids.

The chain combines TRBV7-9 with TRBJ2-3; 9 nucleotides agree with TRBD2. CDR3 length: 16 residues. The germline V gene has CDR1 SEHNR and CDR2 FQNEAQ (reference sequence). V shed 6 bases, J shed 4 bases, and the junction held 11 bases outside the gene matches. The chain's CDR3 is CASRHSGSNWPDTQYF. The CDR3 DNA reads TGTGCCAGCAGACATAGCGGGAGTAATTGGCCAGATACGCAGTATTTT. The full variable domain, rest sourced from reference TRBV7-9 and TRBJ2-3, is DTGVSQNPRHKITKRGQNVTFRCDPISEHNRLYWYRQTLGQGPEFLTYFQNEAQLEKSRLLSDRFSAERPKGSFSTLEIQRTEQGDSAMYLCASRHSGSNWPDTQYFGPGTRLTVL.

The CDR3 protein is CASSSWRGDLEQYF. The CDR3 DNA reads as TGTGCCAGCAGCTCCTGGAGGGGAGACCTGGAGCAGTACTTC. The rearrangement uses TRBV5-5 and TRBJ2-7; maybe TRBD2 (6 bases). The CDR3 has 14 residues. The germline gives CDR1 SGHKS, CDR2 YYEKEE (reference sequence). The V and J ends lost 3 bases and 7 bases respectively, with 17 bases between them.

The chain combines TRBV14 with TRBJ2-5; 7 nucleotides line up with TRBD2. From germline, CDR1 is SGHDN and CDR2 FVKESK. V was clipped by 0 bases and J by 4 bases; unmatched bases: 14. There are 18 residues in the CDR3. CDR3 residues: CASSQEADGGDIAETQYF. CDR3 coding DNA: TGTGCCAGCAGCCAAGAAGCCGATGGGGGGGATATAGCAGAGACCCAGTACTTC.

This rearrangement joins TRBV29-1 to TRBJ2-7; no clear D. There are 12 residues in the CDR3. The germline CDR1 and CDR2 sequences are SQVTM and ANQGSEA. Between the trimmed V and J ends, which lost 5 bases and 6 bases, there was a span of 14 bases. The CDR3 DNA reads TGCAGCGTTTTGGGTCAGGACGGCGAGCAGTACTTC. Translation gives CSVLGQDGEQYF.

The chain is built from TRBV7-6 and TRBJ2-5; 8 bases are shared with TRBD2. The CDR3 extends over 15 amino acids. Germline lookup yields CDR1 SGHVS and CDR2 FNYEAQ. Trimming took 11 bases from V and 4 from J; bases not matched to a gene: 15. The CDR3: CAVRGPAGDRETQYF. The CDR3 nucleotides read TGTGCCGTAAGAGGCCCAGCGGGAGACCGAGAGACCCAGTACTTC.

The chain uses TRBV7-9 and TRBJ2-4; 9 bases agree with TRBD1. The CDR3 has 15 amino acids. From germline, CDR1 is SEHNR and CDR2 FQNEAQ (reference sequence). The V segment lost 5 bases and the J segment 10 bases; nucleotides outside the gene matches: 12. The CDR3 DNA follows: TGTGCCAGCAGCCAAAACCGGGACAGGGAGGGGATTCAGTACTTC. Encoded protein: CASSQNRDREGIQYF.

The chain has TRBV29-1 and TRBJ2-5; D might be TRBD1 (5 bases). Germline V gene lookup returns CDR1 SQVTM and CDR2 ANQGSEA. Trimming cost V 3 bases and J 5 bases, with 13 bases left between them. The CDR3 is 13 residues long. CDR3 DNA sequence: TGCAGCGTTGATCAAGGGGATTTGGAGACCCAGTACTTC. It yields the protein CSVDQGDLETQYF.

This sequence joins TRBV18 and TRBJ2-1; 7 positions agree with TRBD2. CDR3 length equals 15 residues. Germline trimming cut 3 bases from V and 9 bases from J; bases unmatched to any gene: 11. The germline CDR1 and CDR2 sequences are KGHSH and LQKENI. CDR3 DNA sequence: TGTGCCAGCTCACCTTGGGCGGGAGCTCGCGGTGAGCAGTTCTTC. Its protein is CASSPWAGARGEQFF.

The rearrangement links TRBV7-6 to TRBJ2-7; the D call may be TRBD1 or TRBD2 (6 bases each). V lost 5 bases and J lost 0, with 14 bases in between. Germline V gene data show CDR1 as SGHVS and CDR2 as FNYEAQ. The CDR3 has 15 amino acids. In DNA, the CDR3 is TGTGCCAGCAGCCTAGGGGGAGGAATCTCCTACGAGCAGTACTTC. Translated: CASSLGGGISYEQYF. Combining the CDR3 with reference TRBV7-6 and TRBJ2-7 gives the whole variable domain GAGVSQSPRYKVTKRGQDVALRCDPISGHVSLYWYRQALGQGPEFLTYFNYEAQQDKSGLPNDRFSAERPEGSISTLTIQRTEQRDSAMYRCASSLGGGISYEQYFGPGTRLTVT.

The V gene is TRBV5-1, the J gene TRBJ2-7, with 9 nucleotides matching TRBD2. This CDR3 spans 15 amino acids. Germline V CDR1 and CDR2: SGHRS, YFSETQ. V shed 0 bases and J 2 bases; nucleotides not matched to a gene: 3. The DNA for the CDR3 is TGCGCCAGCAGCTTGGAGACTAGCGGAACCTACGAGCAGTACTTC. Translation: CASSLETSGTYEQYF.

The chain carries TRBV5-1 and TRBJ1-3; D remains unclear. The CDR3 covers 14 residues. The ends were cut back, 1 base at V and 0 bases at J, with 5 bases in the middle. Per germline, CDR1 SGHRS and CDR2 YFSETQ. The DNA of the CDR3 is TGCGCCAGCAGCTTGTCCAGCTCTGGAAACACCATATATTTT. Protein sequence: CASSLSSSGNTIYF.

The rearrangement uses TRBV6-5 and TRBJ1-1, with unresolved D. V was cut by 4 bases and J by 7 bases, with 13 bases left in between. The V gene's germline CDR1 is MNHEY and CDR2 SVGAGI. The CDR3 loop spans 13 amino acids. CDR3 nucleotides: TGTGCCAGCAGTTTCACACGGGGATATGAAGCTTTCTTT. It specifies CASSFTRGYEAFF.

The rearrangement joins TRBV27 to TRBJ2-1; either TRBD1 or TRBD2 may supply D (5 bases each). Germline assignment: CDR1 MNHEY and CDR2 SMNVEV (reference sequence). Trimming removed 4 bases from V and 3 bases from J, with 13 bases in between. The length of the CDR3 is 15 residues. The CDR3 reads CASSSGASGYNEQFF. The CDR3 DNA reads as TGTGCCAGCAGTTCCGGGGCGTCGGGCTACAATGAGCAGTTCTTC.

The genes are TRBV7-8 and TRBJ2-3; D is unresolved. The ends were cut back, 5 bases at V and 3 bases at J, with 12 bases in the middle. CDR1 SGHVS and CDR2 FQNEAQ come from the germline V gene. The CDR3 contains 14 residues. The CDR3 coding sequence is TGTGCCAGCAGCCCTATCCCAAGGACAGATACGCAGTATTTT. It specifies CASSPIPRTDTQYF.

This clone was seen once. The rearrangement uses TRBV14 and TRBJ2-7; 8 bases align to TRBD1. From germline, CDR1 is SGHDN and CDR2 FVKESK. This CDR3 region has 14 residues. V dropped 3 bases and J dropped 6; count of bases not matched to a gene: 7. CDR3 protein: CASSHRDRLSEQYF. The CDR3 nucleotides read TGTGCCAGCAGCCACCGGGACAGGTTAAGCGAGCAGTACTTC. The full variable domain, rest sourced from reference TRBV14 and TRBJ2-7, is EAGVTQFPSHSVIEKGQTVTLRCDPISGHDNLYWYRRVMGKEIKFLLHFVKESKQDESGMPNNRFLAERTGGTYSTLKVQPAELEDSGVYFCASSHRDRLSEQYFGPGTRLTVT.

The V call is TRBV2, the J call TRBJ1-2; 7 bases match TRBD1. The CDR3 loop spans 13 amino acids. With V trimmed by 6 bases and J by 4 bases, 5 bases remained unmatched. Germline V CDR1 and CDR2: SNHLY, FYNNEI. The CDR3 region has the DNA TGTGCCAGCAGCTTGGGACAGTTCTATGGCTACACCTTC. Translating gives CASSLGQFYGYTF.

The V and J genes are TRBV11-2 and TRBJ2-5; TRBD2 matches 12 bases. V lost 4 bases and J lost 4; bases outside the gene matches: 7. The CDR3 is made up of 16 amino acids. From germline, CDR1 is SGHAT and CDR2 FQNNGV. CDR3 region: CASSYRLAGEPETQYF. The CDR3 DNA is TGTGCCAGCAGCTACCGACTAGCGGGAGAGCCAGAGACCCAGTACTTC. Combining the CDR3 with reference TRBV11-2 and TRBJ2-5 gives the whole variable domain EAGVAQSPRYKIIEKRQSVAFWCNPISGHATLYWYQQILGQGPKLLIQFQNNGVVDDSQLPKDRFSAERLKGVDSTLKIQPAKLEDSAVYLCASSYRLAGEPETQYFGPGTRLLVL.

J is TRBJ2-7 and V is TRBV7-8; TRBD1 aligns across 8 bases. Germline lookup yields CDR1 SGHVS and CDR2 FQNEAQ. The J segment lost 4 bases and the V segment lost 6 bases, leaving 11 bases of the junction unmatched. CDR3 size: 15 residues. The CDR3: CASSEGTGGWYEQYF. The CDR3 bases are TGTGCCAGCAGTGAAGGGACAGGAGGATGGTACGAGCAGTACTTC.

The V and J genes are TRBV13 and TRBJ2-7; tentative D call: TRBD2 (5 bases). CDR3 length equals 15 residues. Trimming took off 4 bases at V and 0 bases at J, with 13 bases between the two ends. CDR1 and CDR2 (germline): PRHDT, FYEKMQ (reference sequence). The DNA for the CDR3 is TGTGCCAGCAGCTCCTCCCGAAGCGGCTCCTACGAGCAGTACTTC. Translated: CASSSSRSGSYEQYF.

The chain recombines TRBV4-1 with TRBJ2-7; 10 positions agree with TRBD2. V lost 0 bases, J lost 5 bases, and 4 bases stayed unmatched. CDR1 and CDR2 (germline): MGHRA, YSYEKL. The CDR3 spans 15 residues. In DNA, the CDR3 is TGCGCCAGCAGCCAAGAAGCGCTAGCGGGAGACGAGCAGTACTTC. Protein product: CASSQEALAGDEQYF.

Here the CDR3 DNA reads TGTGCCAGCACCAGATTTAAGCGGGAGGGTGAGCAGTTCTTC. Residues: CASTRFKREGEQFF. This sequence joins TRBV2 and TRBJ2-1, with 10 bases matching TRBD2. CDR1 and CDR2 from the germline V gene are SNHLY and FYNNEI. Trimming cost V 7 bases and J 9 bases; bases outside gene matches: 9. The CDR3 length is 14 residues. The variable domain in full, completed from reference TRBV2 and TRBJ2-1, reads EPEVTQTPSHQVTQMGQEVILRCVPISNHLYFYWYRQILGQKVEFLVSFYNNEISEKSEIFDDQFSVERPDGSNFTLKIRSTKLEDSAMYFCASTRFKREGEQFFGPGTRLTVL.

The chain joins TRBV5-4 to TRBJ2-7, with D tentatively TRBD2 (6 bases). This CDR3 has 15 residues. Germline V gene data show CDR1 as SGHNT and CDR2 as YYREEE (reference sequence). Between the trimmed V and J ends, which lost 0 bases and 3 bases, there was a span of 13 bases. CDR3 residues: CASSLELATNYEQYF. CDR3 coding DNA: TGTGCCAGCAGCTTGGAGCTAGCGACGAACTACGAGCAGTACTTC.